This note documents a single T cell receptor (beta chain) sequence. The CDR3 length is 13 residues. Germline values: CDR1 MNHEY, CDR2 SMNVEV (reference sequence). The germline V and J ends were trimmed by 3 bases and 4 bases, with 9 bases remaining between them. Sequenced by immunoSEQ multiplex PCR; TCRdb stores in-frame clones only, minus some. The sample yields 350,000 to 500,000 clones, less than 95% seen once. Treatment denoted: 15 to 20 received Ad26.COV2.S at low or high dose, single or two shots; about five received placebo; per-sample allocation not given. Material that was analyzed had been drawn on day 63 after the first vaccine or placebo injection. This record comes from a study of Ad26.COV2.S vaccination and SARS-CoV-2 variants.

Sequenced material: peripheral blood, taken in a trial of Ad26.COV2.S vaccine versus placebo. The J gene is TRBJ1-1, the V gene TRBV27; no reliable D call. This sequence originates from a person aged 18-65 years who received the Ad26.COV2.S COVID-19 vaccine or a placebo. Here the CDR3 reads CASSLAPTTEAFF. CDR3 DNA: TGTGCCAGCAGTTTGGCACCAACCACTGAAGCTTTCTTT.